Following are 32 T cell receptor beta chains from one sample sequenced in a study of neurological immune-mediated disorders. Using its own MiXCR run on the 5' RACE reads, TCRdb lists one record per CDR3 protein. The sample includes tens of thousands of distinct CDR3 sequences, 4% to 6% seen only once; the top ten take around 6.8%. Sequencing was done on a sample of PBMCs. All receptors derive from a man in his late teens or twenties with multiple sclerosis.

This clonotype was recorded many times. The rearrangement uses TRBV15 and TRBJ2-2, with D uncertain. The CDR3 has 17 residues. The ends were cut back, 0 bases at V and 6 bases at J, with 17 bases in the middle. CDR1 is LNHNV and CDR2 is YYDKDF in the germline V gene (reference sequence). CDR3 coding DNA: TGTGCCACCAGCAGAGATAGGGATGGCATTTGGGCCGGGGAGCTGTTTTTT. Amino acids: CATSRDRDGIWAGELFF.

A remark on this clonotype: One base away lies a much larger clone, so this may be a sequencing read error. This chain joins TRBV29-1 and TRBJ2-3; no definite D call. The CDR3 loop spans 12 amino acids. Germline V CDR1 and CDR2: SQVTM, ANQGSEA. V gave up 3 bases and J gave up 1 base, with 5 bases separating them. The CDR3 DNA sequence: TGCAGCGTTGATCGCGGCACAGATACGCAGTATTTT. Translation gives CSVDRGTDTQYF.

This clonotype has at least ten counts. The chain couples TRBV7-9 to TRBJ2-1; D is unclear. Germline lookup yields CDR1 SEHNR and CDR2 FQNEAQ (reference sequence). V was clipped by 9 bases and J by 4 bases, with 7 bases between them. This CDR3 has 11 amino acids. The CDR3 nucleotides are TGTGCCAGTGGAGAGTACAATGAGCAGTTCTTC. It translates to CASGEYNEQFF.

This clonotype was counted at least ten times. V is TRBV3-1 and J is TRBJ1-1; D unclear. V lost 7 bases and J lost 1, with 7 bases in between. The CDR3 covers 12 residues. Germline V gives CDR1 LGHDT, CDR2 YNNKEL (reference sequence). CDR3 sequence (DNA): TGTGCCAGCAAGCGGGGGAACACTGAAGCTTTCTTT. The encoded protein is CASKRGNTEAFF. Together with reference TRBV3-1 and TRBJ1-1, the CDR3 gives the full variable domain: DTAVSQTPKYLVTQMGNDKSIKCEQNLGHDTMYWYKQDSKKFLKIMFSYNNKELIINETVPNRFSPKSPDKAHLNLHINSLELGDSAVYFCASKRGNTEAFFGQGTRLTVV.

There are many counts of this clonotype. This chain uses TRBV20-1 with TRBJ1-5; D is unclear. Per the germline V gene, CDR1 is DFQATT and CDR2 is SNEGSKA (reference sequence). The CDR3 has 11 residues. V was trimmed by 5 bases and J by 10 bases, leaving 12 bases between them. The CDR3 bases are TGCAGTGCTCCCCTAGGCGAACCCCAGCATTTT. The encoded protein is CSAPLGEPQHF.

This clonotype was seen at least ten times. J is TRBJ2-1 and V is TRBV7-2; D ambiguous. V lost 6 bases, J lost 5 bases, and 11 bases lay in between. Germline CDR1 is SGHTA and CDR2 is FQGNSA. The CDR3 length is 13 residues. The CDR3 nucleotides read TGTGCCAGCAGGCTTTACGAGGACAATGAGCAGTTCTTC. It encodes CASRLYEDNEQFF.

This clonotype was counted many times. The gene calls are TRBV12-3 or TRBV12-4 and TRBJ2-2; 9 nucleotides line up with TRBD2. This CDR3 has 14 amino acids. The J segment lost 5 bases and the V segment lost 4 bases, leaving 2 bases of the junction unmatched. CDR3 DNA sequence: TGTGCCAGCAGTTCGGGACTAGCTACCGGGGAGCTGTTTTTT. This codes for CASSSGLATGELFF.

The chain combines TRBV4-2 with TRBJ2-7; tentatively, D is TRBD2 (6 bases). Germline V CDR1 and CDR2: LGHNA, YNFKEQ. Trimming took 3 bases from V and 3 from J, leaving 9 bases between them. The CDR3 is made up of 13 amino acids. The CDR3 coding sequence is TGTGCCAGCAGCCAGGGACTGGGCTACGAGCAGTACTTC. It codes for CASSQGLGYEQYF.

This clonotype was found many times. This CDR3 reads CSAINPGTGIPDTQYF. In DNA form, the CDR3 reads TGCAGTGCCATCAACCCGGGGACAGGGATCCCAGATACGCAGTATTTT. The chain has TRBV20-1 and TRBJ2-3, with 9 positions matching TRBD1. The CDR3 extends over 16 amino acids. With 6 bases clipped from V and 4 bases from J, the junction kept 14 bases outside the gene matches. Germline V gives CDR1 DFQATT, CDR2 SNEGSKA (reference sequence).

Only a few counts were recorded for this clonotype. An end of the junction differs from the germline gene, which may be a read error. The CDR3 region has the DNA TGTGCCAGCAGAACCGACAGTAGCAATCAGCCCCAGAATTTT. It translates to CASRTDSSNQPQNF. The rearrangement joins TRBV6-6 to TRBJ1-5, with D possibly matching TRBD1 (5 bases). Germline V gives CDR1 MNHNY, CDR2 SVGAGI (reference sequence). This CDR3 region has 14 residues.

This clonotype was counted ten times or more. DNA for the CDR3: TGTGCCAGCAGCTTAGGAAGACACACTGAAGCTTTCTTT. Its protein is CASSLGRHTEAFF. This rearrangement joins TRBV5-8 to TRBJ1-1; D ambiguous. V lost 2 bases, J lost 3 bases, and 8 bases lay in between. The CDR3 totals 13 residues. Germline V lookup: CDR1 SGHTS, CDR2 YDEGEE.

J is TRBJ2-5 and V is TRBV7-9, with D perhaps being TRBD1 or TRBD2 (5 bases each). There are 15 residues in the CDR3. The V gene lost 2 bases and the J gene lost 1 base, with 11 bases spanning the gap. From germline, CDR1 is SEHNR and CDR2 FQNEAQ (reference sequence). DNA for the CDR3: TGTGCCAGCAGCTTAATTTCGGGGACCCAAGAGACCCAGTACTTC. It codes for CASSLISGTQETQYF.

In this sample, this clonotype turned up many times. The chain carries TRBV7-2 and TRBJ1-5; possible D gene TRBD1, 5 bases. The CDR3 is 19 residues long. Germline V lookup: CDR1 SGHTA, CDR2 FQGNSA. V lost 5 bases, J lost 0 bases, and 23 bases lay in between. CDR3 sequence reads: CASSPWDLGSFFSNQPQHF. CDR3 nucleotides: TGTGCCAGCAGCCCATGGGACCTCGGGAGCTTCTTTAGCAATCAGCCCCAGCATTTT.

Of note for this clonotype: This may be a read error: a much more frequent sequence differs by one nucleotide. This sequence joins TRBV21-1 and TRBJ1-2. TRBV21-1 is assigned pseudogene status. The CDR3 contains 14 residues. CDR3 region: CASSNRTKVPGYTF. CDR3 DNA sequence: TGTGCCAGCAGCAATCGGACCAAGGTGCCTGGCTACACCTTC.

This clonotype was seen only a few times. This chain uses TRBV12-3 or TRBV12-4 with TRBJ2-5; D remains unclear. V was trimmed by 0 bases and J by 4 bases, leaving 12 bases between them. The CDR3 is 15 amino acids. The CDR3 reads CASSLASSSRETQYF. The CDR3 nucleotides read TGTGCCAGCAGTTTAGCATCTAGTTCAAGAGAGACCCAGTACTTC.

Notes on this clonotype: At one boundary the junction diverges from the germline segment, which might be a read error. V gene TRBV5-4 combines with J gene TRBJ2-3, with D possibly TRBD1 on 5 matching bases. CDR1 is SGHNT and CDR2 is YYREEE in the germline V gene (reference sequence). CDR3 length: 14 amino acids. In nucleotides, the CDR3 is TGTGCCAGCAGCTTGTCAAGGGGCACAGATACGCAGAATTTT. This codes for CASSLSRGTDTQNF.

This clonotype was seen at least ten times. The rearrangement joins TRBV5-1 to TRBJ2-3, with D perhaps matching TRBD2 (6 bases). V was clipped by 7 bases and J by 3 bases, with 21 bases between them. The CDR3 length is 16 residues. Germline V gene sequence: CDR1 SGHRS, CDR2 YFSETQ. The CDR3 is CASAQGDSHFTDTQYF. CDR3 DNA: TGCGCCAGCGCCCAAGGGGACTCACACTTTACAGATACGCAGTATTTT.

This clonotype was observed at least ten times. The chain is built from TRBV5-1 and TRBJ1-3; 8 nucleotides match TRBD1. Germline assignment: CDR1 SGHRS and CDR2 YFSETQ. With 0 bases clipped from V and 2 bases from J, the junction kept 4 bases outside the gene matches. The CDR3 sequence is 16 residues long. The chain's CDR3 is CASSLEMTGAGNTIYF. CDR3 in DNA: TGCGCCAGCAGCTTGGAAATGACAGGGGCTGGAAACACCATATATTTT.

This clonotype was detected ten times or more. The chain combines TRBV20-1 with TRBJ2-5; TRBD2 might be the D (6 bases). The CDR3 length is 13 residues. Per germline, CDR1 DFQATT and CDR2 SNEGSKA (reference sequence). With 5 bases removed from V and 4 bases from J, the gap between germline ends came to 14 bases. The CDR3: CSAEFNGGETQYF. DNA for the CDR3: TGCAGTGCTGAATTTAACGGGGGAGAGACCCAGTACTTC.

This clonotype has only a few counts. A much larger clone is a single base away; this may be a read error. V usage is TRBV5-1 and J usage is TRBJ2-3; D is uncertain. CDR3 length equals 13 residues. Germline V lookup: CDR1 SGHRS, CDR2 YFSETQ. Trimming stripped 5 bases from V and 2 bases from J, with 9 bases between. The CDR3 DNA follows: TGCGCCAGCAGGGATATAAACACAGATACGCAGTATTTT. This encodes CASRDINTDTQYF.

This clonotype has more than one count but fewer than ten. At one end, the junction sequence differs from germline, possibly due to a read error. The chain employs TRBV7-8 and TRBJ1-6; no clear D gene. The V gene's germline CDR1 is SGHVS and CDR2 FQNEAQ. The CDR3 sequence is 13 residues long. Here the CDR3 reads CASSPWVSGPLNF. The CDR3 DNA is TGTGCCAGCAGCCCGTGGGTCTCTGGCCCCCTCAACTTT.

This clonotype was counted at least ten times. The rearrangement links TRBV6-2 or TRBV6-3 to TRBJ2-1; tentative D call: TRBD1 (6 bases). Germline values: CDR1 MNHEY, CDR2 SVGEGT. V was cut by 9 bases and J by 4 bases, with 13 bases left in between. CDR3 length: 13 residues. The CDR3 region has the DNA TGTGCCAGTACACAGGGAGAGTACAATGAGCAGTTCTTC. Protein sequence: CASTQGEYNEQFF.

This clonotype was seen ten or more times. The V and J genes are TRBV12-3 or TRBV12-4 and TRBJ1-6, with unresolved D. The ends were cut back, 6 bases at V and 13 bases at J, with 16 bases in the middle. The CDR3 length is 13 residues. CDR3 sequence: CASSPYQPGPLHF. The CDR3 nucleotides read TGTGCCAGCAGCCCGTACCAACCCGGTCCCCTCCACTTT.

The V call is TRBV15, the J call TRBJ2-7, with D uncertain. This CDR3 has 19 residues. With 3 bases removed from V and 1 base from J, the gap between germline ends came to 25 bases. Germline CDR1 is LNHNV and CDR2 is YYDKDF (reference sequence). This CDR3 is CATSRGWAEPYLGSYEQYF. In DNA, the CDR3 is TGTGCCACCAGCAGGGGTTGGGCAGAACCTTATTTAGGGTCCTACGAGCAGTACTTC.

This clonotype turned up a few times. A read error is possible here, since a much larger clone lies one base away. The chain combines TRBV28 with TRBJ2-7; maybe TRBD1 (5 bases). V shed 4 bases and J shed 7 bases, with 17 bases lying between them. Germline V CDR1 and CDR2: MDHEN, SYDVKM. There are 14 residues in the CDR3. The CDR3 here is CASSYRRAFREQYF. CDR3 DNA: TGTGCCAGCAGTTACAGGAGAGCTTTCAGAGAGCAGTACTTC.

In this sample, this clonotype turned up many times. The chain joins TRBV11-2 to TRBJ1-1; D remains ambiguous. In germline, CDR1 is SGHAT, CDR2 FQNNGV. V lost 4 bases to trimming and J lost 1 base, with 13 bases between them. CDR3 length: 15 residues. CDR3 residues: CASSSPGRGNTEAFF. CDR3 bases: TGTGCCAGCAGCTCACCAGGACGGGGGAACACTGAAGCTTTCTTT.

This clonotype was counted many times. The genes are TRBV20-1 and TRBJ2-7; 8 bases map to TRBD1. The CDR3 spans 15 residues. Germline V gene sequence: CDR1 DFQATT, CDR2 SNEGSKA (reference sequence). The V segment lost 6 bases and the J segment 0 bases; nucleotides outside the gene matches: 10. The CDR3 spells CSAKGGTGFSYEQYF. The DNA for the CDR3 is TGCAGTGCAAAGGGTGGGACAGGATTCTCCTACGAGCAGTACTTC.

This clonotype has ten or more counts. J is TRBJ2-7 and V is TRBV5-1, with 9 bases aligning to TRBD2. The CDR3 runs to 18 residues. CDR1 SGHRS and CDR2 YFSETQ come from the germline V gene. The V and J ends lost 2 bases and 1 base, in that order; junction bases with no gene match: 13. As DNA, the CDR3 is TGCGCCAGCAGCTTCCGAGCACAAACTAGCGGGTCTTCCTACGAGCAGTACTTC. It codes for CASSFRAQTSGSSYEQYF.

This clonotype was seen ten or more times. This chain connects TRBV5-1 to TRBJ1-5, with D perhaps matching TRBD1 (5 bases). V was pared by 4 bases and J by 2 bases, with 16 bases between. The germline gives CDR1 SGHRS, CDR2 YFSETQ. This CDR3 spans 16 amino acids. CDR3: CASSRGDAGGNQPQHF. CDR3 bases: TGCGCCAGCAGCCGGGGGGACGCGGGGGGCAATCAGCCCCAGCATTTT.

The sample holds many counts of this clonotype. The chain has TRBV29-1 and TRBJ2-7, with D possibly TRBD1 on 6 matching bases. CDR1 is SQVTM, CDR2 ANQGSEA, per germline. V dropped 6 bases and J dropped 5 bases, with 11 bases sitting between them. The CDR3 runs to 11 residues. CDR3 bases: TGCAGCGTGGGCAGGGGCGACGAGCAGTACTTC. Translated, it gives CSVGRGDEQYF.

This clonotype appeared a few times. The germline gene is not matched at one end of the junction; a read error may be the cause. The chain recombines TRBV6-6 with TRBJ2-6, with 10 nucleotides matching TRBD1. CDR1 is MNHNY, CDR2 SVGAGI, per germline (reference sequence). The CDR3 runs 17 residues. CDR3 region: CASSGGQGIAGAKVLTF. For the CDR3, the DNA is TGTGCCAGCAGTGGGGGACAGGGGATAGCTGGGGCCAAAGTCCTGACTTTC.

In this sample, this clonotype turned up many times. This rearrangement joins TRBV7-2 to TRBJ2-7; D is possibly TRBD1 or TRBD2 (5 bases each). From germline, CDR1 is SGHTA and CDR2 FQGNSA. The CDR3 sequence is 14 residues long. V lost 5 bases to trimming and J lost 0 bases, with 11 bases between them. The CDR3 sequence is CASSTGTASYEQYF. The CDR3 region has the DNA TGTGCCAGCAGCACCGGGACGGCCTCCTACGAGCAGTACTTC.